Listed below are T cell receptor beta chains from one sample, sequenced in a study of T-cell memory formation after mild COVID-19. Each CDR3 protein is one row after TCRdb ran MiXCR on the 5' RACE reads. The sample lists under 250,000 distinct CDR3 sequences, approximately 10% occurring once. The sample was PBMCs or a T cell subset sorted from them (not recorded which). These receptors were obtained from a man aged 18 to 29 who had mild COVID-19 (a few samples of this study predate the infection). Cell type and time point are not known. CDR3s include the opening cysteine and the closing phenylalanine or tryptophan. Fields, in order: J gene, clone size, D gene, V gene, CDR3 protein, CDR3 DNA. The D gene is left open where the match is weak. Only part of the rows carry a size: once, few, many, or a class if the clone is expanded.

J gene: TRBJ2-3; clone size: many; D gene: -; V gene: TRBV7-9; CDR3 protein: CASSPPPGRPRDTQYF; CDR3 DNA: TGTGCCAGCAGCCCCCCCCCGGGACGCCCAAGGGATACGCAGTATTTT
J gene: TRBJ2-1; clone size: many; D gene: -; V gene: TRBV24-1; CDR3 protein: CATSDIQGASYNEQFF; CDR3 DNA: TGTGCCACCAGTGATATTCAAGGGGCCTCCTACAATGAGCAGTTCTTC
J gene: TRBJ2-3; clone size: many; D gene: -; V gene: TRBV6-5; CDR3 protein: CASSYSSGGWTDTQYF; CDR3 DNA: TGTGCCAGCAGTTACTCGTCCGGGGGCTGGACAGATACGCAGTATTTT
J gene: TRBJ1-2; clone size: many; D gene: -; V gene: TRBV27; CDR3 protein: CASSSVRDYGYTF; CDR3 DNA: TGTGCCAGCAGTTCGGTCAGGGACTATGGCTACACCTTC
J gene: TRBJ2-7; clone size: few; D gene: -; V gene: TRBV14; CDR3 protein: CASSRGDTGIYEQYF; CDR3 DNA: TGTGCCAGCAGCCGCGGGGACACGGGTATTTACGAGCAGTACTTC
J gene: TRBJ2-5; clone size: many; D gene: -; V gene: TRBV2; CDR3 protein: CASSEGGSWGAQETQYF; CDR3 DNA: TGTGCCAGCAGTGAAGGGGGTTCTTGGGGAGCCCAAGAGACCCAGTACTTC
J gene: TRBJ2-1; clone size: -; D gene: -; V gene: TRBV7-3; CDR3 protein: CASSLHVKDNEQFF; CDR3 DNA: TGTGCCAGCAGCTTACACGTGAAGGACAATGAGCAGTTCTTC
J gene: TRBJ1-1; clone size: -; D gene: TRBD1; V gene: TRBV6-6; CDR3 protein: CASRDWTGDTEAFF; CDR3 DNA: TGTGCCAGCAGAGACTGGACAGGGGACACTGAAGCTTTCTTT
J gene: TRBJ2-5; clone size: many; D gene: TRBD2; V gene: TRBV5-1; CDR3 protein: CASSLVGTSGGETQYF; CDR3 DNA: TGCGCCAGCAGCTTGGTCGGGACTAGCGGGGGAGAGACCCAGTACTTC
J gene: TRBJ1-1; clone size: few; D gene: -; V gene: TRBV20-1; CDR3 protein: CSARDRQNTEAFF; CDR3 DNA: TGCAGTGCTAGAGATAGGCAGAACACTGAAGCTTTCTTT
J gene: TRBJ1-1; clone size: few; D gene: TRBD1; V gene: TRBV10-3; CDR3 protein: CAISFDRVGAFF; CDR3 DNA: TGTGCCATCAGTTTCGACAGGGTTGGTGCTTTCTTT
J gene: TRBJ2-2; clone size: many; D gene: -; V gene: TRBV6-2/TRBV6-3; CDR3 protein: CASSNPGTGELFF; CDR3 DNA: TGTGCCAGCAGTAATCCGGGAACCGGGGAGCTGTTTTTT
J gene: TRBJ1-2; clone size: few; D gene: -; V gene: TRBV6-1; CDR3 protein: CASTSGPLNYGYTF; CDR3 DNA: TGTGCCAGCACATCAGGGCCGCTAAACTATGGCTACACCTTC